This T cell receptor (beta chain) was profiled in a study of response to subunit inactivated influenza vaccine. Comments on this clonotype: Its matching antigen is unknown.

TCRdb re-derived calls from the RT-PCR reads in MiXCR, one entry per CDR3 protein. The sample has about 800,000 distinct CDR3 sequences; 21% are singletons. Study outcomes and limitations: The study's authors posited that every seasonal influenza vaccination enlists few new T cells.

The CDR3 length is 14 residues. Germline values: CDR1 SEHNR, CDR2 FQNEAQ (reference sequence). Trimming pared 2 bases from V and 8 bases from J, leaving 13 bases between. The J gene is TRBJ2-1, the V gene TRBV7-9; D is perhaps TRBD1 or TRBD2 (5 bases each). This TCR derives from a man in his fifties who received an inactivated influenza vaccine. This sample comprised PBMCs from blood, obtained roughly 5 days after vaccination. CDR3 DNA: TGTGCCAGCAGCTTATACGGGGCTGGAGATGAGCAGTTCTTC. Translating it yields CASSLYGAGDEQFF.